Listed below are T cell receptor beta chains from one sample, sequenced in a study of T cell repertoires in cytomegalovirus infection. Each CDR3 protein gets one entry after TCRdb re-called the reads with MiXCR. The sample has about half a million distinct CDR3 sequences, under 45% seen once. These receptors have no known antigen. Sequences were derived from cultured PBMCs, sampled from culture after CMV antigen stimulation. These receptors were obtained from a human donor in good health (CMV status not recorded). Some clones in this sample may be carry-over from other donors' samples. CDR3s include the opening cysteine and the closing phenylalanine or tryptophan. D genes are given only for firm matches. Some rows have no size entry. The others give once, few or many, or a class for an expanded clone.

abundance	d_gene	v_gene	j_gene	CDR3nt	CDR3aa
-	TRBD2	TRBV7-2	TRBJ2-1	TGTGCCAGCACCTCGGCTAGCGGAGCTTACAATGAGCAGTTCTTC	CASTSASGAYNEQFF
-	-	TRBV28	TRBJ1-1	TGTGCCAGCAGTTTATACGGGTTAAGCACTGAAGCTTTCTTT	CASSLYGLSTEAFF
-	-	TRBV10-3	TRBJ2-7	TGTGCCATCAGTGCCTCCCCGGGCAGGCGGAACGAGCAGTACTTC	CAISASPGRRNEQYF
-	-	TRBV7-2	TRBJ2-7	TGTGCCAGCAGCCTTAATACCAGAGAGTGGTCCTACGAGCAGTACTTC	CASSLNTREWSYEQYF
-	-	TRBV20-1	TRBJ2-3	TGCAGTGCCCCTTCTAGCCCGCGGGGTACGCAGTATTTT	CSAPSSPRGTQYF
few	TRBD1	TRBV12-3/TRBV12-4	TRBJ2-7	TGTGCCAGCAGTTGGGACAGGGAGACCTACGAGCAGTACTTC	CASSWDRETYEQYF
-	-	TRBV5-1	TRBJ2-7	TGCGCCAGCAGCGGGTTGAATGGGTTTATGGACGAGCAGTACTTC	CASSGLNGFMDEQYF
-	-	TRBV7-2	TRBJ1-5	TGTGCCAGCAGCGGACCCGGGAATCAGCCCCAGCATTTT	CASSGPGNQPQHF
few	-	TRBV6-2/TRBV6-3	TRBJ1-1	TGTGCCAGCAGTCTCAGACGGGTTGTGAACACTGAAGCTTTCTTT	CASSLRRVVNTEAFF
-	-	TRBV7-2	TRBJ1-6	TGTGCCAGCGCGCGAGCTTCGGGGGGAAATTCACCCCTCCACTTT	CASARASGGNSPLHF
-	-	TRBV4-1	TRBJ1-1	TGCGCCAGCAGCCAAGTCGGCGGCCCTGAAGCTTTCTTT	CASSQVGGPEAFF
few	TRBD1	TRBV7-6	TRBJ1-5	TGTGCCAGCAGCTTATTTACAGGGGAACAGCCCCAGCATTTT	CASSLFTGEQPQHF
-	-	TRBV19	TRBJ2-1	TGTGCCAGTACCGAGATGGGCGGGACTCCCAATGAGCAGTTCTTC	CASTEMGGTPNEQFF
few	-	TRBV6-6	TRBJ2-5	TGTGCCAGCAGTTACCAACCATACACGAGGGAGGAAGAGACCCAGTACTTC	CASSYQPYTREEETQYF
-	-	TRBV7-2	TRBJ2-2	TGTGCCAGCAGCTTAGCGGGGGGCCTCGCGAACACCGGGGAGCTGTTTTTT	CASSLAGGLANTGELFF
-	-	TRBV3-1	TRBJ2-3	TGTGCCAGCAGCCAGAAGCGGATACGAGGGGATACGCAGTATTTT	CASSQKRIRGDTQYF
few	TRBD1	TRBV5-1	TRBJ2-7	TGCGCCAGCAGCTTGGTGGGACAGGGGTTCGAGCAGTACTTC	CASSLVGQGFEQYF
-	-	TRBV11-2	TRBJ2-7	TGTGCCAGCAAACCTGACCAATTCGGACTCTACGAGCAGTACTTC	CASKPDQFGLYEQYF
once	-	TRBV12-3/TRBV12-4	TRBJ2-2	TGTGCCAGCGCCCCTAGGGTTAAGACCGGGGAGCTGTTTTTT	CASAPRVKTGELFF
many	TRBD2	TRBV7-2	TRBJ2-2	TGTGCCAGCAGCTCGACTAGCGGGGGGGCCAGGCCCGGGGAGCTGTTTTTT	CASSSTSGGARPGELFF
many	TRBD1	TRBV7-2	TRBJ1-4	TGTGCCAGCAGCTGGGACAGGGGTAATGAAAAACTGTTTTTT	CASSWDRGNEKLFF
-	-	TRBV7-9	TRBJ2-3	TGTGCCAGCAGCCCTGAACCCTATTTCACAGATACGCAGTATTTT	CASSPEPYFTDTQYF
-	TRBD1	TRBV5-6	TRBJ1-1	TGTGCCAGCAGCCCGGGGACAGGCTGGTATGCTTTCTTT	CASSPGTGWYAFF
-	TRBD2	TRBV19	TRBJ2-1	TGTGCCTGCCGGCTAGCGGGAGGGTATGAGCAGTTCTTC	CACRLAGGYEQFF
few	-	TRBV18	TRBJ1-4	TGTGCCAGCTCACCATTCTCATCGTCCACTAATGAAAAACTGTTTTTT	CASSPFSSSTNEKLFF
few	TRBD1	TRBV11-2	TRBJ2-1	TGTGCCAGCAGCCCCGGGACAGGGGGCGGTGAGCAGTTCTTC	CASSPGTGGGEQFF
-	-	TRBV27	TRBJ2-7	TGTGCCAGCAACCCGATACAGGTTTCGCTGTTCTACGAGCAGTACTTC	CASNPIQVSLFYEQYF
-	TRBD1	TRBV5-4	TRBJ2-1	TGTGCCAGCAGCTGGACAGGGGGCGATGAGCAGTTCTTC	CASSWTGGDEQFF
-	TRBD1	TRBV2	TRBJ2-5	TGTGCCAGCAGTCGACAGGGGACGCAGGAGACCCAGTACTTC	CASSRQGTQETQYF
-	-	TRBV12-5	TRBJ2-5	TGTGCTAGTGGTTTGTGGGGGGTCCAAGAGACCCAGTACTTC	CASGLWGVQETQYF
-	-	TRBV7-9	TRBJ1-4	TGTGCCAGCAGCTGGGGGTCGACAGCGGAAGAAAAACTGTTTTTT	CASSWGSTAEEKLFF
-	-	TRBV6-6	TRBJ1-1	TGTGCCAGCAGTTATCGTCAGGCCAACACTGAAGCTTTCTTT	CASSYRQANTEAFF
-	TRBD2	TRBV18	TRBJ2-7	TGTGCCAGCTCACCACGGTTTAGGGAGACTAGCGTGCACGAGCAGTACTTC	CASSPRFRETSVHEQYF
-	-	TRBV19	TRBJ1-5	TGTGCCAGTGGGGGGCGGTCCAATCAGCCCCAGCATTTT	CASGGRSNQPQHF
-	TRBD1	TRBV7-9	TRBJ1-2	TGTGCCAGCAGCCGCGGGACAGCTACTGGCTACACCTTC	CASSRGTATGYTF
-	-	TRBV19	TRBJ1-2	TGTGCCAGTAGATCTCCCCCCTTTCAGGTGGAGGACGGCTACACCTTC	CASRSPPFQVEDGYTF
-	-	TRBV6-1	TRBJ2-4	TGTGCCAGCAGTGAAAACCAGGGGAGTCGCCCCCAGTACTTC	CASSENQGSRPQYF